Following are 22 T cell receptor beta chains from one sample sequenced in a study of blood T cell repertoires in COVID-19. TCRdb's copy holds only in-frame clones and misses some; the assay was immunoSEQ multiplex PCR. In the table there are roughly 200,000 clones, almost 90% of which are singletons. The sample comprised peripheral blood. The receptors were sampled from a man in his fifties with acute or convalescent COVID-19.

J is TRBJ2-7 and V is TRBV7-8, with D uncertain. The V gene's germline CDR1 is SGHVS and CDR2 FQNEAQ. The CDR3 is made up of 15 amino acids. V was cut by 1 base and J by 4 bases, with 14 bases left in between. CDR3 coding DNA: TGTGCCAGCAGCTTAGAGGCAGCCGGCGGATACGAGCAGTACTTC. This codes for CASSLEAAGGYEQYF.

V and J are TRBV10-2 and TRBJ2-3, with TRBD1 matching 7 bases. Germline assignment: CDR1 WSHSY and CDR2 SAAADI. The length of the CDR3 is 16 residues. V shed 4 bases and J 2 bases; nucleotides not matched to a gene: 9. As DNA, the CDR3 is TGCGCCAGCAGTGCCCTAACAGGGGCCGACACAGATACGCAGTATTTT. It specifies CASSALTGADTDTQYF.

J is TRBJ2-5 and V is TRBV6-1; 9 nucleotides match TRBD2. Trimming took 0 bases from V and 5 from J; bases not matched to a gene: 7. In germline, CDR1 is MNHNS, CDR2 SASEGT. The CDR3 length is 16 residues. CDR3 loop: CASSEARLAVWETQYF. DNA for the CDR3: TGTGCCAGCAGTGAAGCTAGACTAGCGGTTTGGGAGACCCAGTACTTC.

The chain combines TRBV28 with TRBJ1-2; D ambiguous. Germline V CDR1 and CDR2: MDHEN, SYDVKM. The CDR3 has 16 amino acids. V was cut by 7 bases and J by 5 bases, with 23 bases left in between. The CDR3 here is CASKLRSVLSAYGYTF. The CDR3 nucleotides read TGTGCCAGCAAATTGCGCAGCGTTCTTAGTGCGTATGGCTACACCTTC.

The rearrangement uses TRBV9 and TRBJ1-1; D unclear. Trimming left V 4 bases short and J 1 base short, with 20 bases between. Germline V gene sequence: CDR1 SGDLS, CDR2 YYNGEE. The length of the CDR3 is 17 residues. CDR3 amino acids: CASSPTAGLWGNTEAFF. DNA of the CDR3: TGTGCCAGCAGCCCTACGGCGGGCCTTTGGGGGAACACTGAAGCTTTCTTT.

V is TRBV9 and J is TRBJ1-1, with 9 nucleotides matching TRBD1. This CDR3 region has 17 residues. Germline values: CDR1 SGDLS, CDR2 YYNGEE. The J segment lost 2 bases and the V segment lost 2 bases, leaving 10 bases of the junction unmatched. The CDR3 DNA reads TGTGCCAGCAGCGTCAGTTTGGACAGGGGACAAAACACTGAAGCTTTCTTT. Protein sequence: CASSVSLDRGQNTEAFF.

This chain uses TRBV3-1 (or the pseudogene TRBV3-2) with TRBJ2-7; possibly TRBD1 for D (6 bases). The CDR3 length is 14 residues. Germline-derived CDR1 and CDR2 are LGHDT and YNNKEL (reference sequence). Deletions cut 5 bases from V and 1 base from J, with 12 bases between. For the CDR3, the DNA is TGTGCCAGCAGCAGGGGACATGAATCCTACGAGCAGTACTTC. Amino acid sequence: CASSRGHESYEQYF.

This clone has more than one count but fewer than ten. The chain carries TRBV5-4 and TRBJ1-3, with 7 nucleotides matching TRBD1. The trim removed 5 bases at V and 3 bases at J, leaving 8 bases unmatched. Germline V CDR1 and CDR2: SGHNT, YYREEE (reference sequence). CDR3 length: 15 amino acids. The CDR3 reads CASSSRQGFGNTIYF. DNA for the CDR3: TGTGCCAGCAGTTCCCGACAGGGTTTTGGAAACACCATATATTTT.

This clone occurred many times. V usage is TRBV12-3 or TRBV12-4 and J usage is TRBJ1-2; D may be TRBD1 (5 bases). The CDR3 has 12 amino acids. Trimming took off 3 bases at V and 6 bases at J, with 8 bases between the two ends. CDR3 DNA: TGTGCCAGCAGTTTGGACATGGATGGCTACACCTTC. As protein: CASSLDMDGYTF.

This chain connects TRBV7-9 to TRBJ2-5; TRBD2 agrees at 8 bases. After removal of 1 base from V and 3 bases from J, the junction contained 10 bases not matched to a gene. CDR3 length: 17 residues. Germline-derived CDR1 and CDR2 are SEHNR and FQNEAQ (reference sequence). The CDR3 is CASSLGAGAILEETQYF. The CDR3 DNA is TGTGCCAGCAGCTTAGGAGCGGGGGCGATTCTTGAAGAGACCCAGTACTTC.

The chain has TRBV5-1 and TRBJ2-1; TRBD2 aligns across 9 bases. The germline gives CDR1 SGHRS, CDR2 YFSETQ. V shed 2 bases and J 4 bases; nucleotides not matched to a gene: 10. This CDR3 is built from 17 residues. The CDR3, as DNA: TGCGCCAGCAGCTTACTCCCCCCGGGACTAGCTTACAATGAGCAGTTCTTC. Its translation: CASSLLPPGLAYNEQFF.

This sequence joins TRBV30 and TRBJ1-1, with a tentative D call TRBD1 (5 bases). The CDR3 totals 14 residues. V lost 3 bases to trimming and J lost 0 bases, with 11 bases between them. Per germline, CDR1 GTSNPN and CDR2 SVGIG (reference sequence). CDR3 bases: TGTGCCTGGAGGGACATAACCATGAACACTGAAGCTTTCTTT. The encoded protein is CAWRDITMNTEAFF.

This clone was seen more than once but under ten times. The CDR3 region is CASSDRLAGGTGELFF. The CDR3 coding sequence is TGTGCCAGCAGTGACCGGCTAGCGGGGGGCACCGGGGAGCTGTTTTTT. The J gene is TRBJ2-2, the V gene TRBV2; 11 bases map to TRBD2. CDR1 is SNHLY and CDR2 is FYNNEI in the germline V gene. The CDR3 contains 16 residues. The V gene end was trimmed by 3 bases and the J gene end by 4 bases; junction bases not matched to a gene: 4.

J is TRBJ2-2 and V is TRBV12-3 or TRBV12-4, with D perhaps TRBD2 (5 bases). This CDR3 is built from 13 residues. V lost 7 bases and J 8 bases, leaving 14 bases between the germline ends. In nucleotides, the CDR3 is TGTGCCAGCATCCCATCGGGGTGGGGGGAGCTGTTTTTT. The encoded protein is CASIPSGWGELFF.

The rearrangement joins TRBV19 to TRBJ1-5, with D tentatively TRBD1 (6 bases). Germline V gene lookup returns CDR1 LNHDA and CDR2 SQIVND (reference sequence). CDR3 size: 14 residues. V lost 3 bases, J lost 7 bases, and 13 bases lay in between. This CDR3 reads CASSMGAPSQPQHF. CDR3 coding DNA: TGTGCCAGTAGTATGGGGGCGCCGAGCCAGCCCCAGCATTTT.

The chain is built from TRBV7-2 and TRBJ1-3; unclear D gene. With 0 bases removed from V and 3 bases from J, the gap between germline ends came to 9 bases. Germline values: CDR1 SGHTA, CDR2 FQGNSA. The CDR3 covers 15 residues. The CDR3 DNA is TGTGCCAGCAGCTTAGCGGTATCGGGTGGAAACACCATATATTTT. It is translated as CASSLAVSGGNTIYF.

The rearrangement uses TRBV2 and TRBJ2-6; D is unresolved. Between the trimmed V and J ends, which lost 5 bases and 4 bases, there was a span of 3 bases. Germline V lookup: CDR1 SNHLY, CDR2 FYNNEI. This CDR3 is 12 amino acids long. The CDR3 protein is CASSSGANVLTF. In DNA form, the CDR3 reads TGTGCCAGCAGTTCGGGGGCCAACGTCCTGACTTTC.

The CDR3 loop is CASSSRQAAGEKLFF. The DNA for the CDR3 is TGTGCCAGCTCATCAAGACAGGCGGCAGGAGAAAAACTGTTTTTT. This sequence joins TRBV18 and TRBJ1-4, with D tentatively TRBD1 (6 bases). This CDR3 is 15 amino acids long. Germline V gene lookup returns CDR1 KGHSH and CDR2 LQKENI. Trimming cost V 5 bases and J 8 bases, with 18 bases left between them.

The V call is TRBV28, the J call TRBJ1-2, with 9 positions matching TRBD1. V dropped 2 bases and J dropped 4; count of bases not matched to a gene: 5. The CDR3 is 15 amino acids. Germline lookup yields CDR1 MDHEN and CDR2 SYDVKM. The CDR3 here is CASSLGTGTIYGYTF. For the CDR3, the DNA is TGTGCCAGCAGTTTAGGGACAGGGACCATCTATGGCTACACCTTC.

The genes are TRBV27 and TRBJ2-7; 7 bases line up with TRBD1. V dropped 2 bases and J dropped 7; count of bases not matched to a gene: 11. Germline V gene data show CDR1 as MNHEY and CDR2 as SMNVEV (reference sequence). There are 15 residues in the CDR3. This CDR3 is CASSLKGASPFEQYF. As DNA, the CDR3 is TGTGCCAGCAGTTTAAAGGGGGCCTCTCCTTTTGAGCAGTACTTC.

This chain uses TRBV12-5 with TRBJ2-7; D possibly corresponds to TRBD1 (6 bases). This CDR3 spans 17 amino acids. V lost 2 bases and J lost 4, with 21 bases in between. Germline loops: CDR1 LGHNT, CDR2 FRNRAP. In DNA, the CDR3 is TGTGCTAGTGGTTTGCCTGGGACAACCAGGGGCTGTTACGAGCAGTACTTC. This codes for CASGLPGTTRGCYEQYF.

J is TRBJ2-5 and V is TRBV7-3; D not certain. CDR1 SGHTA and CDR2 FQGTGA come from the germline V gene. Deletions cut 7 bases from V and 2 bases from J, with 17 bases between. The CDR3 has 15 residues. The CDR3 reads CASTIVEELQETQYF. DNA of the CDR3: TGTGCCAGCACCATCGTCGAGGAGTTACAAGAGACCCAGTACTTC.